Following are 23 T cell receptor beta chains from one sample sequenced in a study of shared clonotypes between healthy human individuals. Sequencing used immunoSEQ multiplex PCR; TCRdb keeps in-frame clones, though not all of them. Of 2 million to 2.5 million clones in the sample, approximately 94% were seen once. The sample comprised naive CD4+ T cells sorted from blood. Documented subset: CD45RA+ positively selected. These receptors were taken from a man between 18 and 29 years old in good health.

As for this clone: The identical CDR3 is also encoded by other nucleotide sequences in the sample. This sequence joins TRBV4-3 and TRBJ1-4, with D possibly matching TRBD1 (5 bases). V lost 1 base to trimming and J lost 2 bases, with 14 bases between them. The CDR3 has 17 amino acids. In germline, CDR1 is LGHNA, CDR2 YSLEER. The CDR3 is CASSQGPQGATNEKLFF. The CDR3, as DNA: TGCGCCAGCAGCCAAGGTCCCCAGGGTGCCACTAATGAAAAACTGTTTTTT.

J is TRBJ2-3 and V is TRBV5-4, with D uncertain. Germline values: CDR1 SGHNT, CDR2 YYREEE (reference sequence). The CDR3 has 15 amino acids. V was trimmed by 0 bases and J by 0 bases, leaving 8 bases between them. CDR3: CASSLVAPSTDTQYF. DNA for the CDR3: TGTGCCAGCAGCTTGGTGGCACCTAGCACAGATACGCAGTATTTT.

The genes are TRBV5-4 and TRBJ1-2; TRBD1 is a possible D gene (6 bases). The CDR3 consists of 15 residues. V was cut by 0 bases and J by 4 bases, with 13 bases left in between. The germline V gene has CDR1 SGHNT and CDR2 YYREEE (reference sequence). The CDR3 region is CASSLGGQGLYGYTF. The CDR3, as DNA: TGTGCCAGCAGCTTGGGGGGGCAGGGCCTCTATGGCTACACCTTC.

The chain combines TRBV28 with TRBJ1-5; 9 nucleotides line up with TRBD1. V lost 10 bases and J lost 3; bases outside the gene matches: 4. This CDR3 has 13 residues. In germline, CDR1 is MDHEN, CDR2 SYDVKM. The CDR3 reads CATWDRDNQPQHF. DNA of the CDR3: TGTGCCACCTGGGACAGGGACAATCAGCCCCAGCATTTT.

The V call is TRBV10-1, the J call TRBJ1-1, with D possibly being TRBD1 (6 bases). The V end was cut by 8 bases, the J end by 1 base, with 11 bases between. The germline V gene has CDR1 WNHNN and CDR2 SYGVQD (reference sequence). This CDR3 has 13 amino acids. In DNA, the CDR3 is TGCGCCAGCCAGGGACAAGGGAACACTGAAGCTTTCTTT. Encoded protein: CASQGQGNTEAFF.

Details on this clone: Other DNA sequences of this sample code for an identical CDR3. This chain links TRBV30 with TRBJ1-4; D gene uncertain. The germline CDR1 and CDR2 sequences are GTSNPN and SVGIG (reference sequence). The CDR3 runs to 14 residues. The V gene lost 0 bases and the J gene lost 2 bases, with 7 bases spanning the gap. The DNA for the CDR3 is TGTGCCTGGAGTGTAGGTGGGACTAATGAAAAACTGTTTTTT. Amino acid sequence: CAWSVGGTNEKLFF.

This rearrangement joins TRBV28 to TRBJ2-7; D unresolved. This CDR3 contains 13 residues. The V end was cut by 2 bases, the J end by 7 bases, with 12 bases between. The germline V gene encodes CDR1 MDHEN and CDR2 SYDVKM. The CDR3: CASSLRVPGEQYF. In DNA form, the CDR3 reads TGTGCCAGCAGTTTAAGAGTCCCTGGGGAGCAGTACTTC.

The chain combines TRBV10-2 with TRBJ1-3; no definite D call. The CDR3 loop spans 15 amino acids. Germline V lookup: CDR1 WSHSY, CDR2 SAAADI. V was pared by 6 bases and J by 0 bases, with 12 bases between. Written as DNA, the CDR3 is TGCGCCAGCAGGACTAACACCGACTCTGGAAACACCATATATTTT. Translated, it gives CASRTNTDSGNTIYF.

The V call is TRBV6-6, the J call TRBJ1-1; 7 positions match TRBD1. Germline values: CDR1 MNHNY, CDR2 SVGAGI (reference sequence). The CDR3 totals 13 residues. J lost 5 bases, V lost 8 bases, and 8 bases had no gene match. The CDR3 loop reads CASGDRAGTEAFF. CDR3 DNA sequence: TGTGCCAGCGGTGACAGGGCGGGAACTGAAGCTTTCTTT.

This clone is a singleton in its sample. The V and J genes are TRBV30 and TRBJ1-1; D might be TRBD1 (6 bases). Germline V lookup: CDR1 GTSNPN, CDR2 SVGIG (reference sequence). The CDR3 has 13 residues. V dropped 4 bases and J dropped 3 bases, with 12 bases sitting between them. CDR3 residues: CAWNDRRDTEAFF. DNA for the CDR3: TGTGCCTGGAACGACAGGAGGGACACTGAAGCTTTCTTT. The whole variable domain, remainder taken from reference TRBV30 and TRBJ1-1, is SQTIHQWPATLVQPVGSPLSLECTVEGTSNPNLYWYRQAAGRGLQLLFYSVGIGQISSEVPQNLSASRPQDRQFILSSKKLLLSDSGFYLCAWNDRRDTEAFFGQGTRLTVV.

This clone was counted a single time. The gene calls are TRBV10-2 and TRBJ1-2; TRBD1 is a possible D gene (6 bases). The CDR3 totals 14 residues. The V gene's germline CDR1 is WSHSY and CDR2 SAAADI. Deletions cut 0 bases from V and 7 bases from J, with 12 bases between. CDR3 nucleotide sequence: TGCGCCAGCAGTGAGTCTCGGGGGGCTGGTGGCTACACCTTC. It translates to CASSESRGAGGYTF.

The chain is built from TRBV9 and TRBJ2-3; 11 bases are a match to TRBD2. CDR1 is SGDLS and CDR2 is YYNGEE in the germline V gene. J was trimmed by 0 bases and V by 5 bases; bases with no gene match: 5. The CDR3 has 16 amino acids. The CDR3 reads CASSLAGGRSTDTQYF. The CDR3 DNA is TGTGCCAGCAGTTTAGCGGGGGGGCGGAGCACAGATACGCAGTATTTT.

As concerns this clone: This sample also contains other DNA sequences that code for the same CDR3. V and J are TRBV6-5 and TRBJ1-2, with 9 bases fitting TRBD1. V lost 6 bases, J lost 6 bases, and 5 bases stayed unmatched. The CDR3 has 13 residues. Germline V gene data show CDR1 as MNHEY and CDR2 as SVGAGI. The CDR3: CASSPGTGNGYTF. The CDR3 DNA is TGTGCCAGCAGCCCCGGGACAGGGAATGGCTACACCTTC.

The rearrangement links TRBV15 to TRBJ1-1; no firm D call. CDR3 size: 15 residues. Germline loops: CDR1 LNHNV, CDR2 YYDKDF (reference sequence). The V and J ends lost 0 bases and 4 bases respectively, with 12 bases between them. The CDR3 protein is CATSRDKVFGTEAFF. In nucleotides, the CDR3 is TGTGCCACCAGCAGAGATAAAGTTTTTGGCACTGAAGCTTTCTTT.

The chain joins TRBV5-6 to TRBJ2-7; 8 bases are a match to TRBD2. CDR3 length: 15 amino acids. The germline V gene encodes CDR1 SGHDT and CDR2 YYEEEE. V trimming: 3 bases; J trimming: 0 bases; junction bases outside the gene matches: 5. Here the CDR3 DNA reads TGTGCCAGCAGCTCACTAGCGGCGACCTCCTACGAGCAGTACTTC. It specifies CASSSLAATSYEQYF.

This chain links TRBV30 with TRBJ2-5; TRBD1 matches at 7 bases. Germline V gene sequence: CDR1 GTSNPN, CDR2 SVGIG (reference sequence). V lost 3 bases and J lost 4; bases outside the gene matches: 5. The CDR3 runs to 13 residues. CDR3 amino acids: CAWRPTGIETQYF. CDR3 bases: TGTGCCTGGAGGCCGACAGGGATAGAGACCCAGTACTTC.

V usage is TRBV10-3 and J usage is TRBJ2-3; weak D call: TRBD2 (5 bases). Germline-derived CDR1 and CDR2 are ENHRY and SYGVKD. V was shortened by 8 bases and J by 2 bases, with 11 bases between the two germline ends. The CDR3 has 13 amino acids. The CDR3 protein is CAIGKRNTDTQYF. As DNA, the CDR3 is TGTGCCATCGGTAAGCGGAACACAGATACGCAGTATTTT.

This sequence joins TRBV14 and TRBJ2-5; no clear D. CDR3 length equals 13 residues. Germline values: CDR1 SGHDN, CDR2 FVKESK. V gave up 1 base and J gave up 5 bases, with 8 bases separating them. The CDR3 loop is CASSQVRRETQYF. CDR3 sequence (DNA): TGTGCCAGCAGCCAAGTCCGTCGGGAGACCCAGTACTTC. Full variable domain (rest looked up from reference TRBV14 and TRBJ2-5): EAGVTQFPSHSVIEKGQTVTLRCDPISGHDNLYWYRRVMGKEIKFLLHFVKESKQDESGMPNNRFLAERTGGTYSTLKVQPAELEDSGVYFCASSQVRRETQYFGPGTRLLVL.

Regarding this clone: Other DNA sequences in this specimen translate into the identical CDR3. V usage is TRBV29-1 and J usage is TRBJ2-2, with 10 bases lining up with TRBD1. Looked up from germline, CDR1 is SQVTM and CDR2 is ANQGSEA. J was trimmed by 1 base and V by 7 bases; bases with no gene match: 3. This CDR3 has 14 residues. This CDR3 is CSARTGGNTGELFF. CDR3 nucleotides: TGCAGCGCCCGGACAGGGGGGAACACCGGGGAGCTGTTTTTT.

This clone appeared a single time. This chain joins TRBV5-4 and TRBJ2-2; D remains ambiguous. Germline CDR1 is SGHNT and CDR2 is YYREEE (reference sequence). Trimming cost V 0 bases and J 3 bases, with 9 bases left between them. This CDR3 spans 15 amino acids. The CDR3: CASSLEVAYTGELFF. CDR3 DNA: TGTGCCAGCAGCTTGGAAGTGGCGTACACCGGGGAGCTGTTTTTT.

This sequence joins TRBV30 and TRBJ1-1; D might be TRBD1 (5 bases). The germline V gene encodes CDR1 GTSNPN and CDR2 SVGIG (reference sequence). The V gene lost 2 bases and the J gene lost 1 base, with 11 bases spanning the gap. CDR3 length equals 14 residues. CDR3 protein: CAWSPGGKNTEAFF. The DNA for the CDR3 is TGTGCCTGGAGTCCCGGGGGGAAGAACACTGAAGCTTTCTTT. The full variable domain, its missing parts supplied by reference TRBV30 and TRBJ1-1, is SQTIHQWPATLVQPVGSPLSLECTVEGTSNPNLYWYRQAAGRGLQLLFYSVGIGQISSEVPQNLSASRPQDRQFILSSKKLLLSDSGFYLCAWSPGGKNTEAFFGQGTRLTVV.

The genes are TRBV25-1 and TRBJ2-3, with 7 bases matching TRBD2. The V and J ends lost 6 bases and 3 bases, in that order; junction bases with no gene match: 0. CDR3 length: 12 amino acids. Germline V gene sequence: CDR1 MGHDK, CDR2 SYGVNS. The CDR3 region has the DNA TGTGCCAGCAGGCGGGGGACAGATACGCAGTATTTT. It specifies CASRRGTDTQYF.

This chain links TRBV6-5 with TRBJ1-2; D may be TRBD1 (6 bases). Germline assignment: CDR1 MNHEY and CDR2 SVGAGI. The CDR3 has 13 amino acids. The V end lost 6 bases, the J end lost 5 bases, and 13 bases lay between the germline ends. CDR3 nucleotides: TGTGCCAGCAGGTCAGGGGAAGGGTATGGCTACACCTTC. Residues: CASRSGEGYGYTF.